The 6 T cell receptor beta chains below all came from one sample that was sequenced in a study of cytomegalovirus exposure and HLA in healthy donors. 60 Vbeta and 13 Jbeta primers were used in PCR. This table comes from immunoSEQ multiplex PCR, and its TCRdb copy is limited to in-frame clones, with some not included. Of around 140,000 clones detected, about 9.1% appear once; the ten largest clones hold 6.5% to 9%. What was sequenced was PBMCs. The receptors stem from a middle-aged woman in good health and CMV-seropositive.

This clone appeared a few times. The CDR3 bases are TGTGCCAGCAGTGCTATACAGGGTGTGACTGAAGCTTTCTTT. It is translated as CASSAIQGVTEAFF. The rearrangement links TRBV6-1 to TRBJ1-1; the D gene is possibly TRBD1 (6 bases). Germline assignment: CDR1 MNHNS and CDR2 SASEGT. V was pared by 4 bases and J by 5 bases, with 14 bases between. The CDR3 sequence is 14 residues long.

This clone was detected a few times. The CDR3 DNA reads as TGTGCCAGTCAGTGGGGGCTGAACACCGGGGAGCTGTTTTTT. This encodes CASQWGLNTGELFF. The gene calls are TRBV7-8 and TRBJ2-2, with a tentative D call TRBD1 (6 bases). The CDR3 loop spans 14 amino acids. With 9 bases removed from V and 1 base from J, the gap between germline ends came to 12 bases. The V gene's germline CDR1 is SGHVS and CDR2 FQNEAQ.

This chain joins TRBV13 and TRBJ1-2; D gene uncertain. Trimming removed 0 bases from V and 7 bases from J, with 6 bases in between. CDR1 and CDR2 from the germline V gene are PRHDT and FYEKMQ (reference sequence). The CDR3 loop spans 12 amino acids. The chain's CDR3 is CASSLGGGGYTF. Written as DNA, the CDR3 is TGTGCCAGCAGCTTAGGCGGAGGTGGCTACACCTTC.

This clone was picked up a small number of times. The V gene is TRBV5-1, the J gene TRBJ1-2, with TRBD1 identical over 7 bases. Germline trimming cut 3 bases from V and 6 bases from J; bases unmatched to any gene: 2. Looked up from germline, CDR1 is SGHRS and CDR2 is YFSETQ. The CDR3 length is 12 residues. The CDR3 here is CASSSGQDGYTF. CDR3 DNA: TGCGCCAGCAGCTCCGGACAGGATGGCTACACCTTC.

The sample holds a few counts of this clone. CDR3 DNA: TGTGCCAGCAGCCGCGGGACTAGCGGGGGGCAGTTCACCGGGGAGCTGTTTTTT. Translation gives CASSRGTSGGQFTGELFF. The chain employs TRBV7-9 and TRBJ2-2; 15 bases match TRBD2. This CDR3 spans 18 amino acids. Germline assignment: CDR1 SEHNR and CDR2 FQNEAQ (reference sequence). After removal of 5 bases from V and 4 bases from J, the junction contained 8 bases not matched to a gene.

This clone has just a few counts. The V gene is TRBV5-4, the J gene TRBJ1-6; no definite D call. CDR3 length: 15 residues. The germline V gene encodes CDR1 SGHNT and CDR2 YYREEE (reference sequence). The V end was cut by 1 base, the J end by 9 bases, with 14 bases between. The CDR3 loop is CASSLNGEIISPLHF. The DNA for the CDR3 is TGTGCCAGCAGCTTGAACGGAGAGATTATTTCACCCCTCCACTTT.